The 17 T cell receptor beta chains below come from one sample, sequenced in a study of blood T cell repertoires in COVID-19. Measured with immunoSEQ multiplex PCR; TCRdb has only the in-frame clones, and not every one. The sample includes about 310,000 clones, nearly 90% of them seen just once. Sequencing was done on a sample of peripheral blood. Every receptor here comes from a woman aged 40 to 49 with COVID-19, enrolled during active disease.

The rearrangement joins TRBV5-5 to TRBJ1-1, with D hard to call. CDR1 is SGHKS and CDR2 is YYEKEE in the germline V gene (reference sequence). The ends were cut back, 6 bases at V and 4 bases at J, with 16 bases in the middle. The CDR3 sequence is 14 residues long. DNA for the CDR3: TGTGCCAGCACCGGTAGAACGGGTGGCACTGAAGCTTTCTTT. The encoded protein is CASTGRTGGTEAFF.

The chain couples TRBV6-6 to TRBJ1-2; 8 bases align to TRBD1. The CDR3 loop spans 15 amino acids. Germline V lookup: CDR1 MNHNY, CDR2 SVGAGI (reference sequence). The ends lost 5 bases at V and 5 bases at J; junction bases unmatched: 10. The CDR3 sequence is CASSPTSTGGYGYTF. The DNA for the CDR3 is TGTGCCAGCAGTCCCACTAGTACAGGGGGGTATGGCTACACCTTC.

This chain uses TRBV6-6 with TRBJ1-2, with D perhaps TRBD1 (5 bases). Deletions cut 6 bases from V and 8 bases from J, with 19 bases between. Germline CDR1 reads MNHNY; CDR2 reads SVGAGI (reference sequence). CDR3 length equals 14 residues. For the CDR3, the DNA is TGTGCCAGCAGCCTTCGTCTGACAGCGAACGGCTACACCTTC. Its protein is CASSLRLTANGYTF.

The chain recombines TRBV9 with TRBJ1-6; 8 positions agree with TRBD1. The V gene end was trimmed by 0 bases and the J gene end by 10 bases; junction bases not matched to a gene: 9. There are 16 residues in the CDR3. Germline CDR1 and CDR2: SGDLS and YYNGEE. The CDR3 reads CASSVGGQVSRSPLHF. The CDR3 DNA reads TGTGCCAGCAGCGTAGGGGGACAGGTCTCGAGGTCACCCCTCCACTTT.

V is TRBV18 and J is TRBJ2-1, with 10 nucleotides matching TRBD2. This CDR3 contains 16 residues. V lost 5 bases and J lost 0; bases outside the gene matches: 4. Germline V lookup: CDR1 KGHSH, CDR2 LQKENI. This CDR3 is CASSSSSGSSYNEQFF. CDR3 nucleotide sequence: TGTGCCAGCTCATCGTCTAGCGGGAGCTCCTACAATGAGCAGTTCTTC.

This clone was seen more than once but under ten times. This chain uses TRBV27 with TRBJ2-7; 8 nucleotides line up with TRBD1. V dropped 8 bases and J dropped 5; count of bases not matched to a gene: 14. Germline-derived CDR1 and CDR2 are MNHEY and SMNVEV (reference sequence). The CDR3 runs 15 residues. The CDR3 bases are TGTGCCAGCCAGCTTCGGCCAGGGGGCTTCAACGAGCAGTACTTC. It specifies CASQLRPGGFNEQYF.

This chain joins TRBV5-1 and TRBJ1-1, with D possibly TRBD1 on 6 matching bases. CDR1 is SGHRS, CDR2 YFSETQ, per germline. This CDR3 has 15 amino acids. V lost 1 base to trimming and J lost 4 bases, with 14 bases between them. DNA of the CDR3: TGCGCCAGCAGCTTGAGAGGGGGACATATCACTGAAGCTTTCTTT. It codes for CASSLRGGHITEAFF.

V gene TRBV5-1 combines with J gene TRBJ2-7; 7 nucleotides agree with TRBD1. Germline CDR1 and CDR2: SGHRS and YFSETQ. J gave up 1 base and V 7 bases, and 11 bases lay outside the gene matches. The CDR3 spans 15 residues. CDR3: CASGTGQPSSYEQYF. CDR3 in DNA: TGCGCCAGCGGAACGGGACAGCCGAGTTCCTACGAGCAGTACTTC.

The CDR3 loop reads CASSTGGYGYTF. For the CDR3, the DNA is TGTGCCTCTTCGACAGGGGGCTATGGCTACACCTTC. The chain carries TRBV19 and TRBJ1-2; 9 bases are a match to TRBD1. V lost 11 bases to trimming and J lost 4 bases; unmatched junction nucleotides: 5. CDR3 size: 12 residues. CDR1 and CDR2 from the germline V gene are LNHDA and SQIVND (reference sequence). The full variable domain, its missing parts supplied by reference TRBV19 and TRBJ1-2, is DGGITQSPKYLFRKEGQNVTLSCEQNLNHDAMYWYRQDPGQGLRLIYYSQIVNDFQKGDIAEGYSVSREKKESFPLTVTSAQKNPTAFYLCASSTGGYGYTFGSGTRLTVV.

The V gene is TRBV15, the J gene TRBJ1-6; 9 bases fit TRBD1. V lost 2 bases, J lost 2 bases, and 7 bases stayed unmatched. There are 18 residues in the CDR3. Germline CDR1 is LNHNV and CDR2 is YYDKDF (reference sequence). CDR3: CATSRRRDRATYNSPLHF. In nucleotides, the CDR3 is TGTGCCACCAGCAGACGACGGGACAGGGCCACCTATAATTCACCCCTCCACTTT.

J is TRBJ1-2 and V is TRBV29-1; no clear D gene. V lost 5 bases and J 2 bases, leaving 18 bases between the germline ends. The CDR3 runs to 15 residues. The germline gives CDR1 SQVTM, CDR2 ANQGSEA. CDR3 loop: CSVNGGIQPNYGYTF. CDR3 in DNA: TGCAGCGTTAATGGCGGGATACAGCCCAACTATGGCTACACCTTC.

This clone was seen repeatedly, ten times or more. CDR3 sequence reads: CASSRSGPSGNTIYF. CDR3 nucleotides: TGTGCCAGCTCACGATCAGGGCCTTCTGGAAACACCATATATTTT. J is TRBJ1-3 and V is TRBV7-9, with D tentatively TRBD1 (5 bases). The ends were cut back, 8 bases at V and 1 base at J, with 15 bases in the middle. Germline values: CDR1 SEHNR, CDR2 FQNEAQ (reference sequence). The length of the CDR3 is 15 residues.

V and J are TRBV29-1 and TRBJ2-5; possible D gene TRBD2, 5 bases. The CDR3 sequence is 14 residues long. The germline gives CDR1 SQVTM, CDR2 ANQGSEA. The V gene lost 3 bases and the J gene lost 7 bases, with 18 bases spanning the gap. CDR3 in amino acids: CSVELLEARLTQYF. In DNA form, the CDR3 reads TGCAGCGTTGAGCTCCTGGAGGCGAGACTGACCCAGTACTTC.

The chain joins TRBV10-3 to TRBJ2-2, with a possible D match to TRBD1 (6 bases). Germline values: CDR1 ENHRY, CDR2 SYGVKD. CDR3 length: 15 residues. The V end lost 10 bases, the J end lost 0 bases, and 15 bases lay between the germline ends. CDR3: CATLRDRTNTGELFF. The DNA for the CDR3 is TGTGCCACCCTCCGCGACAGGACGAACACCGGGGAGCTGTTTTTT.

The chain recombines TRBV18 with TRBJ2-2; D possibly corresponds to TRBD1 (5 bases). The CDR3 runs to 16 residues. Germline CDR1 and CDR2: KGHSH and LQKENI. Trimming took off 3 bases at V and 3 bases at J, with 14 bases between the two ends. The CDR3 DNA follows: TGTGCCAGCTCACCGTTGGATCAGGGATACACCGGGGAGCTGTTTTTT. Its translation is CASSPLDQGYTGELFF.

The chain has TRBV24-1 and TRBJ2-3; 7 bases are a match to TRBD1. Germline V gene lookup returns CDR1 KGHDR and CDR2 SFDVKD. Trimming cost V 5 bases and J 0 bases; bases outside gene matches: 1. The CDR3 is 14 amino acids. CDR3 DNA sequence: TGTGCCACCAGTGGACAGGGAAGCACAGATACGCAGTATTTT. Its protein is CATSGQGSTDTQYF.

The chain carries TRBV28 and TRBJ1-1; D call uncertain. There are 16 residues in the CDR3. Germline CDR1 and CDR2: MDHEN and SYDVKM. V lost 3 bases and J 1 base, leaving 15 bases between the germline ends. CDR3 in amino acids: CASSFVSTVGNTEAFF. The CDR3 DNA sequence: TGTGCCAGCAGTTTTGTTAGTACCGTCGGGAACACTGAAGCTTTCTTT.